Reported below is one TCR beta chain. This clone was found a few times. This clone's antigen is unknown. Base qualities are not at hand, and no much larger clone is one base apart. The data belong to a study of cytomegalovirus exposure and HLA in healthy donors (dated by TCRdb to about 2017). The study in broad terms: An earlier analysis of approximately 640 of the donors reported approximately 270 Gb of sequence data and around 120 million unique TCR beta sequences from approximately 180 million T cells. An early release that covered 500 to 800 HLA-typed donors contained approximately 300 gigabases of sequencing data and tens of millions of unique TCR sequences. The genetic ancestry cluster associated with self-reported Caucasian donors included roughly four fifths of the roughly 390 genotyped donors. The study aimed to test whether signatures of past pathogen exposure could be identified by cataloging public T cell receptors. The T cell repertoires of 666 subjects were profiled by immunosequencing and related to cytomegalovirus serostatus. Along with the approximately 700-subject first cohort, a separate validation cohort of over a hundred different subjects was used. To predict cytomegalovirus infection status, the study combined high-throughput TCR immunosequencing, statistical association of individual TCRs with disease status, and machine learning. In a later analysis, previously published TCR beta repertoires from 550 to 700 donors were re-analyzed and high-resolution HLA genotyping was added so that TCR occurrence patterns could be studied. The later analysis used no new phenotypic data to find candidate immune exposures, relying instead on TCR beta sequences and their occurrence across donors. An earlier analysis of approximately 500 of the donors applied high-throughput TCR beta sequencing to assess whether each TCR beta V gene segment acted as functional or pseudogenic. Donor age, sex, ethnicity and CMV serostatus were compiled alongside the repertoire data. Genome-wide SNP genotypes for about 65% of the 666 donors were used in a later genetic analysis, which treated that subset as a discovery cohort. Every repertoire in the discovery cohort had been generated on one and the same sequencing platform. HLA typing included class I and class II loci at four-digit resolution. Typing coverage differed by locus: A, B, C, DRB1 and DQB1 were typed in about 620-640 donors, DQA1 in about 550, DPA1 in nearly 610, and DPB1 in just under 490. Roughly five DR-DQ haplotypes were treated as single units for association and clustering because of strong linkage in the cohort. Among 398 genotyped donors of the cohort, an average of around 240,000 unique TCR beta nucleotide sequences were sequenced per donor, roughly 18% of them non-productive. Overall study results and their limits: A later analysis reported that several top co-occurrence clusters appeared linked to parvovirus B19, influenza, CMV and Epstein-Barr virus. A later genetic analysis associated a missense DCLRE1C variant with V-gene and J-gene trimming of TCR beta chains, and an independent cohort replicated the association. In a later analysis, TCR association rates were found to vary across HLA loci, with the most associated TCRs seen for DRB1 alleles and the fewest for HLA-C alleles. An earlier analysis of several hundred of the donors showed that most TCR beta V segments appeared in productive rearrangements either about 90% or about 30% of the time, which broadly matched IMGT annotations. A later genetic analysis reported fewer N-insertions in productive TCRs among donors in an Asian-associated ancestry cluster than the roughly 650-donor mean. A later analysis found that HLA-associated TCR beta chains were more clonally expanded and had lower generation probabilities than equally common non-associated chains. When HLA alleles, especially DR and DQ, strongly co-occurred, attributing TCR associations to individual alleles was difficult. In this cohort, only TCR beta chains were sequenced, and detectable features were limited by the absence of alpha or paired-chain data. Cytomegalovirus status was reported to be diagnosed by the classifier with high specificity and sensitivity in both the original and validation cohorts. Because the 87-base-pair reads could not distinguish some IMGT-functional V segments, including TRBV6-2 and TRBV6-3, those segments were excluded. The earlier analysis of 587 of the donors excluded roughly 17 rarely observed V segments, including chromosome 9 orphons, because counts were too low. A group of highly shared sequence variants was considered likely to be a technical artifact of the sequencing pipeline. Most TCR sequences were observed very rarely across donors, whereas some public TCRs were present in many individuals. The presence/absence analyses assumed that sequencing depth was roughly uniform across donors, and that assumption may not be true. Because HLA typing was missing for some donors at each locus, association tests included only the typed subset. A total of fewer than 200 TCR beta chains were listed by the study as associated with cytomegalovirus. A later analysis associated 16,951 TCR beta sequences with specific HLA alleles at a false discovery rate of 0.05. The authors suggested that the approach could potentially be extended to other disease states and immunological phenotypes. A further reported finding was that TCR beta sequences accurately predicted the HLA-A and HLA-B alleles for most subjects in the first cohort. In vitro tests confirmed that a few of the cytomegalovirus-associated TCR beta chains recognize cytomegalovirus antigens. CMV serostatus was the only immune exposure information available for the cohort. Most CMV-associated TCR beta chains appeared to be HLA-restricted in a later analysis, and the HLA associations seemed to be driven largely by CMV exposure. Linkage disequilibrium might explain the correlated functional status among segregating V segments, but an unknown experimental factor could not be excluded.

The cohort was made up of roughly 670 healthy bone marrow donors. At the time of sampling, all cohort members were nominally healthy, though unrecorded immune exposures were likely present. The donor tested CMV seronegative and was one of the 352 seronegative cohort members. Each donor provided a peripheral blood sample, and peripheral blood mononuclear cells were used for TCR beta sequencing. Genomic DNA extraction from the blood cell samples was performed with the Qiagen DNeasy Blood Extraction Kit. To prepare the library, the immunoSEQ multiplex PCR assay was applied. For the multiplex PCR, a mixture combining 60 forward primers for TCR Vbeta segments and 13 reverse primers for TCR Jbeta segments was used. Amplification of the CDR3 region of rearranged TCR beta genes was performed with a multiplex PCR assay on genomic DNA. On the Illumina HiSeq System, the amplified TCR beta libraries were sequenced as 87-base-pair reads. Per the original workflow: A later analysis tallied roughly 78 million unique TCR beta chains across the 650 to 750 repertoires, and approximately 11 million of those chains were shared by two or more donors. To remove PCR and sequencing errors, raw reads were error-corrected and collapsed into unique sequences using a nearest-neighbor algorithm that merged closely related sequences. Alignment of CDR3 sequences to IMGT reference sequences was used to assign V, D and J gene segments. Each retained sequence needed at least a six-nucleotide match to both a V gene segment and a J gene segment. Rearrangements were called productive when the CDR3 lacked stop codons and stayed in frame with V and J; all others were non-productive. Following IMGT convention, CDR3 was defined as the stretch from the second conserved V-encoded cysteine up to the conserved J-encoded phenylalanine. In an earlier analysis of around 570 of the donors, sequences lacking an unambiguous match to a single V gene segment were excluded. In an earlier analysis of 587 of the donors, V segments were called functional above 56.7% productive rearrangements and were called segregating when the between-donor standard deviation exceeded 5%. A statistical classification framework was built for diagnosing cytomegalovirus status from the catalog of TCR beta chain sequences. V and J gene assignment, in a later analysis, came from comparing TCR nucleotide sequences with IMGT/GENE-DB human TR gene sequences. Using the TCRdist pipeline, a later analysis assigned CDR3 sequences along with most-parsimonious VDJ recombination scenarios. A later analysis defined each TCR beta chain by its CDR3 amino acid sequence plus V-gene family, and excluded reads lacking a unique V-gene family. As a way to deal with suspected cross-contamination and a sequencing artifact, a later analysis dropped approximately 590 nucleotide sequences that were highly shared and had low generation probability. For each public chain, a later analysis derived a clonal expansion index from normalized ranks of inferred template counts within each repertoire. In a later analysis, generation probabilities were computed using a VDJ recombination model fitted to out-of-frame rearrangements, and the results were checked against IGoR. Hypergeometric tests were used in a later analysis to score TCR-TCR, TCR-HLA and TCR-CMV co-occurrence, with a repertoire-size bias correction applied to the TCR pairs. In a later analysis, false discovery rates were estimated by permuting HLA or CMV assignments 20 times. In a later analysis, co-occurring TCRs were grouped using DBSCAN, with TCRdist sequence similarity added in when clustering inside HLA-allele-positive subsets. Repertoires with fewer than 30,000 or more than 120,000 public chains were left out of co-occurrence clustering, as were about 5 repertoires with anomalous nucleotide sharing. Entries here come from immuneACCESS through TCRdb and include only in-frame sequences with V and J called. Some clones fail to appear in such tables; in the studies checked, an unresolved V gene covers under half of the shortfall, and the cause of the remainder is unknown. The DNA was the basis for D and trimming; V, J and clone size are from that table. The sample profile shows 90,000 to 110,000 clones; about 78% of them were found once. The ten largest clonotypes hold under 1.5% of the sample.

Counted from cysteine to phenylalanine, this CDR3 has 13 amino acids. Only the CDR3 portion is preserved as DNA: 39 bases, with reading frame beginning at the first base. Via the germline V gene, CDR1 is SGHTA and CDR2 FQGNSA. The germline ends are 6 bases apart after V is trimmed by 2 bases and J by 2 bases. Recombination joined TRBV7-2 with TRBJ1-1; the D gene remains uncertain. This TCR was sampled from a man aged 25 to 40 in good health and CMV-seronegative. The sequenced material came from PBMCs. The CDR3 in this case is CASSLLVNTEAFF. The nucleotide sequence is given as TGTGCCAGCAGCTTACTTGTAAACACTGAAGCTTTCTTT.